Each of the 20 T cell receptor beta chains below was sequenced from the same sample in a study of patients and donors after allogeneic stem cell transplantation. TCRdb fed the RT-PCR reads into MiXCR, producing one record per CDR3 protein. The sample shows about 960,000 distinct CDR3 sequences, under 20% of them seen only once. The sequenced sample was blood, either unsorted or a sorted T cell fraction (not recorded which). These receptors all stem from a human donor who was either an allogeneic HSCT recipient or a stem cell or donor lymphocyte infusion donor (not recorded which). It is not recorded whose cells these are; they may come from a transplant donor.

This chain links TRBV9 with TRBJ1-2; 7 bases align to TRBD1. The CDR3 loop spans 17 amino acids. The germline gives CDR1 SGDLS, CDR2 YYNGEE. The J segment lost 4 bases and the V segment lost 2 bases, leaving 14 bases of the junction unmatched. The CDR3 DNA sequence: TGTGCCAGCAGCGTCGAGAGGACAGGTCCCAGGGGCTATGGCTACACCTTC. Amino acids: CASSVERTGPRGYGYTF.

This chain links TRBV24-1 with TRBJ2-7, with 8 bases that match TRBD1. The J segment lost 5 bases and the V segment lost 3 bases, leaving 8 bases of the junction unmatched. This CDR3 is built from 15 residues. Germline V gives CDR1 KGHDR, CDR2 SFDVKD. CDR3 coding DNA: TGTGCCACCAGTGATCGGGGCAGGGGGCACGACGAGCAGTACTTC. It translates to CATSDRGRGHDEQYF.

CDR3 region: CASRPERRTDTQYF. The CDR3 DNA follows: TGTGCCAGCAGACCGGAGCGACGCACAGATACGCAGTATTTT. J is TRBJ2-3 and V is TRBV6-1, with no clear D. The CDR3 length is 14 residues. The V end was cut by 6 bases, the J end by 1 base, with 11 bases between. In germline, CDR1 is MNHNS, CDR2 SASEGT.

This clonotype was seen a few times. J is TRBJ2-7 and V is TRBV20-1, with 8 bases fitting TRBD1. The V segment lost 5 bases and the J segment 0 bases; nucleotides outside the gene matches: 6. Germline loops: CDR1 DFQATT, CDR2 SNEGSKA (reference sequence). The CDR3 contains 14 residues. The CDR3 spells CSAPGDRTSYEQYF. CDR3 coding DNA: TGCAGTGCTCCTGGGGACAGGACCTCCTACGAGCAGTACTTC.

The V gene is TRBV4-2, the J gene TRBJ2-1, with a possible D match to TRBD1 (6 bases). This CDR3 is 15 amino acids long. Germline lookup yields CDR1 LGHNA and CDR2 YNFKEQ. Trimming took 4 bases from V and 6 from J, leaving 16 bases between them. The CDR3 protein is CASSLETDRFNEQFF. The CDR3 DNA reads TGTGCCAGCAGCCTAGAGACCGACAGGTTCAATGAGCAGTTCTTC.

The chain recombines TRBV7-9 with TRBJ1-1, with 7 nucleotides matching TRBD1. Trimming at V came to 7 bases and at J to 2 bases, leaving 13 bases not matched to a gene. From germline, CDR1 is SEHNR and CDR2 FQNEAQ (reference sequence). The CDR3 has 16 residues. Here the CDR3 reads CASTPRPGQPNTEAFF. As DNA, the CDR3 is TGTGCCAGCACCCCTAGGCCGGGACAGCCTAACACTGAAGCTTTCTTT.

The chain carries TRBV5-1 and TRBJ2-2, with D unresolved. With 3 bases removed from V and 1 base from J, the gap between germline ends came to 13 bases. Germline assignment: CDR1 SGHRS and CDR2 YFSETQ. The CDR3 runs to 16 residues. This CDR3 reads CASSWSERRNTGELFF. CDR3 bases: TGCGCCAGCAGCTGGTCCGAAAGGAGGAACACCGGGGAGCTGTTTTTT.

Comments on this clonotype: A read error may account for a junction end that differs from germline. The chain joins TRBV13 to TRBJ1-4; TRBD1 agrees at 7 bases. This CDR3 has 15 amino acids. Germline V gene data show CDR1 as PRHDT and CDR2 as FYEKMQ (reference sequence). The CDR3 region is CASSPGQVANVKLFF. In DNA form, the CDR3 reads TGTGCCAGCAGCCCTGGACAGGTGGCGAATGTAAAACTGTTTTTT.

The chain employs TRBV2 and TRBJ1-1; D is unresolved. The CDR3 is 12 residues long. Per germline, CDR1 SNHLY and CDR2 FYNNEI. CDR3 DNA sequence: TGTGCAGCCCGGGGTTTGTACACTGAAGCTTTCTTT. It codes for CAARGLYTEAFF.

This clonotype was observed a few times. The CDR3 DNA reads TGTGCCACCAGTGTCCCACTCCCTCAAGGAGATACGCAGTATTTT. This codes for CATSVPLPQGDTQYF. The rearrangement joins TRBV24-1 to TRBJ2-3; unclear D gene. V lost 5 bases, J lost 5 bases, and 16 bases lay in between. The CDR3 contains 15 residues. Germline lookup yields CDR1 KGHDR and CDR2 SFDVKD.

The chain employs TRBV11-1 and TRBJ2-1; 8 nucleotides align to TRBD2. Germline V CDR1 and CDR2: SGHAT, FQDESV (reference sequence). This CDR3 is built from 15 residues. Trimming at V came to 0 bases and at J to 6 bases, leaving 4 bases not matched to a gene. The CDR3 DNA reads TGTGCCAGCAGCTTAGCCGGGACTAGAGGCAATGAGCAGTTCTTC. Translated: CASSLAGTRGNEQFF.

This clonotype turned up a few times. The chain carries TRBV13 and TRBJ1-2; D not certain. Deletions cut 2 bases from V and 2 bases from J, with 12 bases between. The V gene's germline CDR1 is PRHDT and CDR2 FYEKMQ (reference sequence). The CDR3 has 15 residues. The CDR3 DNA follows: TGTGCCAGCAGCTTACGTGAAGAGGGAAACTATGGCTACACCTTC. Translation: CASSLREEGNYGYTF.

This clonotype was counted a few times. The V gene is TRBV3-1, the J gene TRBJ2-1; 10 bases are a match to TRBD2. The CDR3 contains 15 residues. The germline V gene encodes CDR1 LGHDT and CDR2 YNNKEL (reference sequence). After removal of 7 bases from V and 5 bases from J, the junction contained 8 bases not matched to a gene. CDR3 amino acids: CASTRRTSGHNEQFF. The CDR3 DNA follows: TGTGCCAGCACTAGAAGGACTAGCGGCCACAATGAGCAGTTCTTC.

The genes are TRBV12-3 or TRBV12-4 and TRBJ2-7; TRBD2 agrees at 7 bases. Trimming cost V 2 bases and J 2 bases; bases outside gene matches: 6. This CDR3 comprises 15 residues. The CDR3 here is CASSLISGVAYEQYF. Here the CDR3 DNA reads TGTGCCAGCAGTTTAATAAGCGGGGTAGCCTACGAGCAGTACTTC.

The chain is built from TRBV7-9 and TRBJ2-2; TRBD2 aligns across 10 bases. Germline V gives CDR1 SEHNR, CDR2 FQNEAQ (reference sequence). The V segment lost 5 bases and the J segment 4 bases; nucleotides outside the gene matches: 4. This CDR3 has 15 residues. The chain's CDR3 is CASSPGLASTGELFF. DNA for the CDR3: TGTGCCAGCAGCCCGGGACTAGCGTCCACCGGGGAGCTGTTTTTT.

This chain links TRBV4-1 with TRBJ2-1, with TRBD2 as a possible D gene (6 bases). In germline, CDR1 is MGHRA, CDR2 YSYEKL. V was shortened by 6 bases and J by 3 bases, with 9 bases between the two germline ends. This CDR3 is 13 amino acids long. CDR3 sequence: CASRKAGYNEQFF. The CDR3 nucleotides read TGCGCCAGCAGAAAAGCGGGCTACAATGAGCAGTTCTTC.

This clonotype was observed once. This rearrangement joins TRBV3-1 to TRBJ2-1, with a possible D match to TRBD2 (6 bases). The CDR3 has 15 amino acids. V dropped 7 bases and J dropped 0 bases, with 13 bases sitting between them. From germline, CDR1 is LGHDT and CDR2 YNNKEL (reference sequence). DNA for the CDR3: TGTGCCAGCACCCAGGAGGGGAGCTCCTACAATGAGCAGTTCTTC. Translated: CASTQEGSSYNEQFF.

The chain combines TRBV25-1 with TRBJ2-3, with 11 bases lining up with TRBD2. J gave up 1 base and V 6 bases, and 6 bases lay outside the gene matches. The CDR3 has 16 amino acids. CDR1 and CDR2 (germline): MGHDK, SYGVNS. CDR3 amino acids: CASSDLLAGGTDTQYF. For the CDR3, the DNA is TGTGCCAGCAGCGACCTACTAGCGGGGGGCACAGATACGCAGTATTTT.

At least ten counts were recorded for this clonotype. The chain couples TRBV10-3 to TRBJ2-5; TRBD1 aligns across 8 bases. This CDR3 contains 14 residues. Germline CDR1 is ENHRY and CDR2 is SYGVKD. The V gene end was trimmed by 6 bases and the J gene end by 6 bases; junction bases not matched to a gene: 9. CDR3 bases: TGTGCCATCAGCCTCGGACAGGGTGAAAAGACCCAGTACTTC. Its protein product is CAISLGQGEKTQYF.

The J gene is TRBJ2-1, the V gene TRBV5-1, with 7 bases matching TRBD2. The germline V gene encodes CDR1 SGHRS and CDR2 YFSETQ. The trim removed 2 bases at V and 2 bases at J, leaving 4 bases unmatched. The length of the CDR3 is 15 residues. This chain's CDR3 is CASSFGLEAYNEQFF. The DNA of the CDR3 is TGCGCCAGCAGCTTCGGACTAGAGGCCTACAATGAGCAGTTCTTC.